This TCR beta chain was sequenced for a study of T cells in Graves' hyperthyroidism and ophthalmopathy. Study as a whole: Peripheral blood was taken when the disease was first diagnosed, before any treatment began.

This clonotype was observed a handful of times. Its antigen is still unknown. Authors of the study amplified TCR beta CDR3 regions from RNA transcripts. HTBI primers were the set used in a first-round RT-PCR of the TCR CDR3. TCRdb re-analysed the multiplex PCR reads in MiXCR, keeping a single row per CDR3 protein. The sample shows approximately 690,000 distinct CDR3 sequences, under 25% of them seen only once. With V trimmed by 5 bases and J by 5 bases, 4 bases remained unmatched. Germline-derived CDR1 and CDR2 are SEHNR and FQNEAQ (reference sequence). The CDR3 covers 16 residues. General observations from the study: Blood samples included most of the expanded thyroid clonotypes exceeding 0.001.

The TCR sequence derives from a man younger than 45 with Graves' ophthalmopathy. The chain links TRBV7-9 to TRBJ2-1; 15 positions agree with TRBD2. Sequencing was performed on blood. This CDR3 reads CASSPGLAGGDNEQFF. The CDR3 DNA sequence: TGTGCCAGCAGCCCCGGACTAGCGGGAGGGGACAATGAGCAGTTCTTC.